Listed here are 10 T cell receptor beta chains from one sample, sequenced in a study of T cells in Graves' hyperthyroidism and ophthalmopathy. Regions amplified from RNA transcripts were the TCR beta CDR3 regions. Primed by the HTBI set, a first-round RT-PCR was run on the TCR CDR3. TCRdb re-analysed the multiplex PCR reads in MiXCR, keeping a single row per CDR3 protein. The table shows 640,000 or so distinct CDR3 sequences, with under 15% occurring only once. Sequenced input: blood. These receptors were taken from a woman between 35 and 50 years old with Graves' ophthalmopathy.

On this clonotype: Sequence at one end of the junction differs from germline and may be a read error. This chain joins TRBV11-3 and TRBJ2-5, with 8 bases lining up with TRBD1. CDR3 size: 14 residues. CDR1 and CDR2 from the germline V gene are SGHNT and YENEEA. The CDR3, as DNA: TGTGCCGGCAGCTTTGGGACAGGCAGAGAGACCCAGTACTTC. Translation: CAGSFGTGRETQYF.

This clonotype has only a few counts. The V and J genes are TRBV11-2 and TRBJ2-2; 7 bases align to TRBD2. Germline assignment: CDR1 SGHAT and CDR2 FQNNGV. V lost 1 base to trimming and J lost 5 bases; unmatched junction nucleotides: 7. There are 16 residues in the CDR3. The CDR3, as DNA: TGTGCCAGCAGCTTAGGAGGGACTACCTGGACCGGGGAGCTGTTTTTT. Amino acids: CASSLGGTTWTGELFF.

This clonotype was picked up many times. The rearrangement links TRBV6-8 to TRBJ1-5; D may be TRBD1 (5 bases). Germline-derived CDR1 and CDR2 are MNHGY and SAAAGT. The V end was cut by 6 bases, the J end by 5 bases, with 14 bases between. The CDR3 consists of 14 residues. In DNA, the CDR3 is TGTGCCAGCAGACCGGGACGTTGGTATCAGCCCCAGCATTTT. Translation: CASRPGRWYQPQHF.

In its sample, this clonotype was seen many times. CDR3: CASSLRDRERTEAFF. CDR3 DNA sequence: TGTGCCAGCAGTCTCCGGGACAGGGAACGGACTGAAGCTTTCTTT. The V and J genes are TRBV7-2 and TRBJ1-1, with 9 bases that match TRBD1. V trimming: 6 bases; J trimming: 5 bases; junction bases outside the gene matches: 10. The CDR3 is made up of 15 amino acids. From germline, CDR1 is SGHTA and CDR2 FQGNSA.

The table lists this clonotype with many counts. This chain uses TRBV6-5 with TRBJ2-4; TRBD1 agrees at 7 bases. Germline trimming cut 4 bases from V and 8 bases from J; bases unmatched to any gene: 8. The length of the CDR3 is 14 residues. CDR1 MNHEY and CDR2 SVGAGI come from the germline V gene. The CDR3 DNA follows: TGTGCCAGCAGTTCCCCAGGGGGTGGAGACATTCAGTACTTC. Translating it yields CASSSPGGGDIQYF.

The chain couples TRBV5-5 to TRBJ1-1; D is uncertain. V was shortened by 2 bases and J by 1 base, with 9 bases between the two germline ends. Germline CDR1 is SGHKS and CDR2 is YYEKEE (reference sequence). The CDR3 is made up of 14 amino acids. The CDR3 DNA is TGTGCCAGCAGCTTTCTACAGCAGAACACTGAAGCTTTCTTT. This gives the protein CASSFLQQNTEAFF.

This clonotype came up many times. This chain joins TRBV15 and TRBJ1-2, with D hard to call. V lost 5 bases, J lost 4 bases, and 11 bases lay in between. From germline, CDR1 is LNHNV and CDR2 YYDKDF (reference sequence). CDR3 length: 13 residues. This CDR3 is CATSDGEAYGYTF. The DNA for the CDR3 is TGTGCCACCAGCGATGGGGAGGCCTATGGCTACACCTTC.

This clonotype was seen only a few times. This sequence joins TRBV19 and TRBJ2-7; D tentatively fits TRBD1 or TRBD2 (5 bases each). With 3 bases removed from V and 5 bases from J, the gap between germline ends came to 11 bases. Per germline, CDR1 LNHDA and CDR2 SQIVND (reference sequence). The CDR3 has 13 residues. For the CDR3, the DNA is TGTGCCAGTAGTATGAGGGACGGCCACGAGCAGTACTTC. Translating gives CASSMRDGHEQYF.

This clonotype has a count of ten or more. A clone one base away is much larger, so this may be a read error. The V call is TRBV7-3, the J call TRBJ2-2, with unresolved D. Germline CDR1 is SGHTA and CDR2 is FQGTGA. The CDR3 totals 14 residues. Trimming cost V 3 bases and J 0 bases, with 5 bases left between them. Here the CDR3 reads CASSFSPNTGELFF. CDR3 nucleotides: TGTGCCAGCAGCTTTAGTCCGAACACCGGGGAGCTGTTTTTT.

Many counts were recorded for this clonotype. The chain recombines TRBV11-3 with TRBJ2-7; 10 bases agree with TRBD2. Germline trimming cut 7 bases from V and 2 bases from J; bases unmatched to any gene: 8. Germline V gene data show CDR1 as SGHNT and CDR2 as YENEEA. The length of the CDR3 is 15 residues. CDR3 in DNA: TGTGCCAGCACCCCTAGGACTAGCGGCCCCTACGAGCAGTACTTC. Its protein product is CASTPRTSGPYEQYF.